The present entry profiles one T cell receptor beta chain with its context. Its target is not known. The sample comes from a study of T cell repertoires in cytomegalovirus infection. TCRdb ran MiXCR on the reads and lists one entry per CDR3 protein. This repertoire shows approximately 350,000 distinct CDR3 sequences, nearly 35% found once; its top ten account for roughly 13%. CDR1 and CDR2 from the germline V gene are LNHNV and YYDKDF (reference sequence). CDR3 size: 14 residues. V lost 0 bases and J 8 bases, leaving 11 bases between the germline ends. This chain connects TRBV15 to TRBJ2-1; the D is unclear. The material sequenced was cultured PBMCs, taken from culture after CMV antigen stimulation. The sequence was collected from a human donor in good health (CMV status not recorded). Some clones in this sample may be carry-over from other donors' samples. CDR3 sequence: CATSREDVWDEQFF. CDR3 in DNA: TGTGCCACCAGCAGAGAAGACGTTTGGGATGAGCAGTTCTTC.